Listed here is a single T cell receptor (beta chain). TCRdb's table, derived via immunoSEQ multiplex PCR, lists solely in-frame clones and lacks some. The sample consists of 92,000 or so clones, 85% to 90% of them appearing once. Germline V CDR1 and CDR2: LGHNA, YNFKEQ. The ends lost 9 bases at V and 4 bases at J; junction bases unmatched: 19. CDR3 length equals 18 residues. The data were taken from a study of T cell responses to AZD1222 COVID-19 vaccine. Study-level background: Timing groups of about 4 and about 12 weeks for second doses were pooled.

The clonotype was recovered from an adult in good health. The rearrangement links TRBV4-2 to TRBJ2-1; 9 bases agree with TRBD2. The material sequenced was peripheral blood, taken on day 0 of AZD1222 vaccination. The CDR3 protein is CARGASGTFTDPYNEQFF. CDR3 nucleotide sequence: TGTGCCAGAGGGGCTAGCGGGACCTTTACAGACCCTTACAATGAGCAGTTCTTC.